A selection of T cell receptor beta chains follows, all from one sample in a study of OX40 agonist ivuxolimab in advanced cancers. The assay was immunoSEQ multiplex PCR, and TCRdb's table has in-frame clones only and misses some. The repertoire holds 35,000 to 45,000 clones, with roughly 84% as singletons. This material consisted of CD4+ or CD8+ T cells sorted from blood, taken in a trial of the OX40 agonist ivuxolimab. These receptors were obtained from an adult with an advanced solid tumor such as melanoma, head and neck, liver or kidney cancer. Both conserved end residues are trimmed from each CDR3.

v_gene,CDR3aa
TRBV11-2,ASSLDKNRGHDTQY
TRBV11-3,ASSYNSGPYEQF
TRBV9,ASSVAGGLDTEAF
TRBV27,ASSLLARDTQY
TRBV7-9,ASTKGYSGANVLT
TRBV28,ASSSLQGSGANVLT
TRBV12-5,ASGPELDTQY
TRBV28,ASSFPSTRTSGGARTDTQY
TRBV27,ASSLSPFVGEQY
TRBV7-9,ASRDQGENTEAF
TRBV6-5,ASSHRDRVNNEQF
TRBV4-3,ASSQDQGIGFGDTQY
TRBV9,ASSASRSSYNEQF
TRBV7-9,ASSLVAQETQY
TRBV30,AWSVLAIYPTGEAF
TRBV9,ASSVELSEADTQY
TRBV28,ASSSQTGQIFEQPQH
TRBV11-2,ASGLGRLSYNEQF
TRBV4-3,ASSQEGGSYNEQF
TRBV27,ASSKGGVGYT
TRBV28,ASTLQGANVLT
TRBV6-5,ASSYSNEQF
TRBV6-5,ASSQGQGAEAF
TRBV28,ASSYDTGRVYEQY
TRBV19,ASSSTGNYGYT
TRBV5-6,ASNLGTEPYEQY
TRBV5-6,ASSLEGLLVTYEQY
TRBV4-2,ASSQEMDTNYGYT
TRBV6-6,ASSYSLTANTEAF
TRBV7-9,ASSLETGLDTQY
TRBV25-1,ASSRTAAPFYEQY
TRBV18,ASSPGLEAF
TRBV4-1,ASSQEAGSSYYGYT
TRBV4-3,ASSQGGTYDYNEQF
TRBV6-6,ASRPIQAGAQETQY
TRBV6-6,ASSRTLSEAF
TRBV6-1,ASSWGSEETQY
TRBV23-1,ASSQQDTEAF
TRBV2,ASSEAGVGNTEAF
TRBV5-6,ASSLQAASSPLH